These 20 T cell receptor beta chains were all obtained from the same sample, sequenced in a study of long-term antiretroviral therapy in people with HIV. They ran version v3.0 of the immunoSEQ assay at survey level. Sequencing was performed with immunoSEQ multiplex PCR; in TCRdb, only in-frame clones are kept and a portion is missing. There are around 30,000 clones in the sample; about 85% occur only once, and around 8.2% lies in the top ten. Material: unsorted PBMCs, obtained 3 years after starting antiretroviral therapy. The source of these receptors is a man aged 35-49 years with HIV.

The chain uses TRBV4-1 and TRBJ1-5, with 7 bases identical to TRBD1. This CDR3 spans 15 amino acids. Germline values: CDR1 MGHRA, CDR2 YSYEKL. V dropped 1 base and J dropped 4; count of bases not matched to a gene: 4. The CDR3 loop reads CASSQAGGSNQPQHF. The CDR3 bases are TGCGCCAGCAGCCAAGCAGGGGGATCAAATCAGCCCCAGCATTTT.

This chain joins TRBV27 and TRBJ1-3; weak D call: TRBD1 (5 bases). V lost 5 bases and J 0 bases, leaving 11 bases between the germline ends. From germline, CDR1 is MNHEY and CDR2 SMNVEV (reference sequence). This CDR3 has 15 residues. The CDR3 sequence is CASSPRGGSGNTIYF. In DNA, the CDR3 is TGTGCCAGCAGTCCGCGGGGGGGCTCTGGAAACACCATATATTTT.

V gene TRBV5-1 combines with J gene TRBJ2-3; 7 bases fit TRBD2. Trimming cost V 0 bases and J 7 bases; bases outside gene matches: 11. Germline CDR1 SGHRS, CDR2 YFSETQ. The CDR3 runs 16 residues. The CDR3 region has the DNA TGCGCCAGCAGCTTGGTGACTAGCAACAAGATACATACGCAGTATTTT. It is translated as CASSLVTSNKIHTQYF.

J is TRBJ2-2 and V is TRBV5-1, with D uncertain. Trimming pared 3 bases from V and 6 bases from J, leaving 9 bases between. This CDR3 is 13 amino acids long. The germline V gene has CDR1 SGHRS and CDR2 YFSETQ. CDR3 bases: TGCGCCAGCAGCTCTACTGGGGCCGGGGAGCTGTTTTTT. Encoded protein: CASSSTGAGELFF. Full variable domain (outside the CDR3, taken from reference TRBV5-1 and TRBJ2-2): KAGVTQTPRYLIKTRGQQVTLSCSPISGHRSVSWYQQTPGQGLQFLFEYFSETQRNKGNFPGRFSGRQFSNSRSEMNVSTLELGDSALYLCASSSTGAGELFFGEGSRLTVL.

The V call is TRBV5-6, the J call TRBJ1-1; D remains ambiguous. With 1 base removed from V and 5 bases from J, the gap between germline ends came to 15 bases. CDR3 size: 15 residues. The germline V gene has CDR1 SGHDT and CDR2 YYEEEE. The CDR3 protein is CASSLSPARNTEAFF. The CDR3, as DNA: TGTGCCAGCAGCTTGAGCCCCGCCCGAAATACTGAAGCTTTCTTT.

This sequence joins TRBV7-9 and TRBJ2-5; 8 bases map to TRBD1. J was trimmed by 3 bases and V by 1 base; bases with no gene match: 7. Looked up from germline, CDR1 is SEHNR and CDR2 is FQNEAQ (reference sequence). The CDR3 consists of 16 residues. The CDR3 sequence is CASSLGDRGHKETQYF. Written as DNA, the CDR3 is TGTGCCAGCAGCTTAGGAGACAGGGGTCATAAAGAGACCCAGTACTTC.

The V and J genes are TRBV18 and TRBJ1-5, with 8 bases that match TRBD1. The CDR3 extends over 16 amino acids. The V and J ends lost 2 bases and 5 bases, in that order; junction bases with no gene match: 8. Germline CDR1 reads KGHSH; CDR2 reads LQKENI. CDR3: CASSPGPGGLDQPQHF. CDR3 coding DNA: TGTGCCAGCTCACCAGGGCCAGGGGGCCTGGATCAGCCCCAGCATTTT. Full variable domain (rest looked up from reference TRBV18 and TRBJ1-5): NAGVMQNPRHLVRRRGQEARLRCSPMKGHSHVYWYRQLPEEGLKFMVYLQKENIIDESGMPKERFSAEFPKEGPSILRIQQVVRGDSAAYFCASSPGPGGLDQPQHFGDGTRLSIL.

V is TRBV5-1 and J is TRBJ2-3; 9 bases map to TRBD2. Germline CDR1 is SGHRS and CDR2 is YFSETQ. This CDR3 comprises 16 residues. Germline trimming cut 6 bases from V and 1 base from J; bases unmatched to any gene: 9. CDR3 DNA: TGCGCCAGCAATAGTGGCGGGGGGGCCGGCACAGATACGCAGTATTTT. This translates into CASNSGGGAGTDTQYF.

This clone came up once. J is TRBJ1-1 and V is TRBV30; D gene ambiguous. CDR3 size: 11 residues. Trimming cost V 2 bases and J 0 bases, with 1 base left between them. Germline CDR1 reads GTSNPN; CDR2 reads SVGIG (reference sequence). The CDR3 DNA follows: TGTGCCTGGAGTTTGAACACTGAAGCTTTCTTT. Encoded protein: CAWSLNTEAFF.

This chain links TRBV7-8 with TRBJ1-5; no reliable D call. This CDR3 is built from 13 residues. The V gene's germline CDR1 is SGHVS and CDR2 FQNEAQ. V shed 3 bases and J shed 7 bases, with 10 bases lying between them. CDR3 sequence reads: CASSLTHAQPQHF. CDR3 nucleotide sequence: TGTGCCAGCAGCTTGACCCACGCACAGCCCCAGCATTTT.

The chain combines TRBV27 with TRBJ2-1; TRBD1 matches 10 bases. CDR3 length equals 14 residues. V was pared by 4 bases and J by 8 bases, with 5 bases of the junction left unmatched. CDR1 MNHEY and CDR2 SMNVEV come from the germline V gene (reference sequence). The CDR3 bases are TGTGCCAGCAGTTCCGGGACAGGGGCCTATGAGCAGTTCTTC. It specifies CASSSGTGAYEQFF.

The chain links TRBV13 to TRBJ2-1, with 14 positions matching TRBD2. V shed 5 bases, J shed 5 bases, and the junction held 5 bases outside the gene matches. Germline V gene data show CDR1 as PRHDT and CDR2 as FYEKMQ (reference sequence). The length of the CDR3 is 16 residues. In nucleotides, the CDR3 is TGTGCCAGCAGCGATCCGGGACTAGCGGGGGACAATGAGCAGTTCTTC. As protein: CASSDPGLAGDNEQFF.

The V call is TRBV11-3, the J call TRBJ2-2, with 7 bases that match TRBD1. V dropped 1 base and J dropped 0; count of bases not matched to a gene: 11. Germline values: CDR1 SGHNT, CDR2 YENEEA. CDR3 length: 19 residues. The CDR3 bases are TGTGCCAGCAGCTTAGGGAATCTTCGTGGGACAGCGAACACCGGGGAGCTGTTTTTT. Protein sequence: CASSLGNLRGTANTGELFF. The full variable domain, with the rest looked up from reference TRBV11-3 and TRBJ2-2, is EAGVVQSPRYKIIEKKQPVAFWCNPISGHNTLYWYLQNLGQGPELLIRYENEEAVDDSQLPKDRFSAERLKGVDSTLKIQPAELGDSAVYLCASSLGNLRGTANTGELFFGEGSRLTVL.

This rearrangement joins TRBV7-8 to TRBJ2-1; 11 positions agree with TRBD2. This CDR3 is 18 amino acids long. CDR1 and CDR2 (germline): SGHVS, FQNEAQ. J was trimmed by 0 bases and V by 3 bases; bases with no gene match: 7. For the CDR3, the DNA is TGTGCCAGCAGCTTGGGACTAGCGGAAGACAGCTCCTACAATGAGCAGTTCTTC. This encodes CASSLGLAEDSSYNEQFF.

V usage is TRBV5-1 and J usage is TRBJ2-1; 13 nucleotides line up with TRBD2. Looked up from germline, CDR1 is SGHRS and CDR2 is YFSETQ. Germline trimming cut 4 bases from V and 5 bases from J; bases unmatched to any gene: 9. This CDR3 has 17 residues. Here the CDR3 reads CASSERRTSGGHNEQFF. CDR3 nucleotides: TGCGCCAGCAGCGAGCGCAGGACTAGCGGGGGACACAATGAGCAGTTCTTC. The full variable domain, with the rest looked up from reference TRBV5-1 and TRBJ2-1, is KAGVTQTPRYLIKTRGQQVTLSCSPISGHRSVSWYQQTPGQGLQFLFEYFSETQRNKGNFPGRFSGRQFSNSRSEMNVSTLELGDSALYLCASSERRTSGGHNEQFFGPGTRLTVL.

V is TRBV7-9 and J is TRBJ1-1, with 10 bases identical to TRBD1. From germline, CDR1 is SEHNR and CDR2 FQNEAQ (reference sequence). The CDR3 totals 15 residues. J lost 1 base, V lost 1 base, and 0 bases had no gene match. CDR3 nucleotide sequence: TGTGCCAGCAGCTTAGGACAGGGGGCGAACACTGAAGCTTTCTTT. Its translation: CASSLGQGANTEAFF.

The chain joins TRBV29-1 to TRBJ2-3; D call uncertain. The CDR3 has 10 residues. Trimming took off 8 bases at V and 2 bases at J, with 5 bases between the two ends. Per the germline V gene, CDR1 is SQVTM and CDR2 is ANQGSEA. CDR3 coding DNA: TGCAGCACTAACACAGATACGCAGTATTTT. This translates into CSTNTDTQYF.

The rearrangement links TRBV6-5 to TRBJ2-7, with 7 positions matching TRBD1. The CDR3 has 14 amino acids. The ends lost 2 bases at V and 7 bases at J; junction bases unmatched: 8. Germline CDR1 MNHEY, CDR2 SVGAGI. The CDR3 spells CASSYNEGAREQYF. In nucleotides, the CDR3 is TGTGCCAGCAGTTACAATGAGGGGGCTCGGGAGCAGTACTTC.

The chain joins TRBV6-6 to TRBJ1-1, with TRBD1 matching over 10 bases. Looked up from germline, CDR1 is MNHNY and CDR2 is SVGAGI (reference sequence). V trimming: 6 bases; J trimming: 2 bases; junction bases outside the gene matches: 3. The CDR3 loop spans 14 amino acids. The CDR3 DNA sequence: TGTGCCAGCAGGGGACAGGGGATCAACACTGAAGCTTTCTTT. Protein: CASRGQGINTEAFF.

This clone was observed a single time. The V and J genes are TRBV2 and TRBJ2-7; 15 bases fit TRBD2. The V and J ends lost 6 bases and 3 bases, in that order; junction bases with no gene match: 12. The CDR3 is 18 amino acids. Germline CDR1 and CDR2: SNHLY and FYNNEI. The CDR3 reads CASRFTGTSGGHHYEQYF. CDR3 in DNA: TGTGCCAGCAGATTTACCGGGACTAGCGGGGGGCACCACTACGAGCAGTACTTC. The complete variable domain, with remaining parts taken from reference TRBV2 and TRBJ2-7, reads EPEVTQTPSHQVTQMGQEVILRCVPISNHLYFYWYRQILGQKVEFLVSFYNNEISEKSEIFDDQFSVERPDGSNFTLKIRSTKLEDSAMYFCASRFTGTSGGHHYEQYFGPGTRLTVT.